These T cell receptor beta chains were read from a single sample in a study of blood T cell repertoires in COVID-19. The data were produced by immunoSEQ multiplex PCR, yet TCRdb's version contains in-frame clones alone and is incomplete. This table holds about 230,000 clones, about 85% found once. Sequencing was performed on peripheral blood. All receptors come from a woman at least 80 years old with acute or convalescent COVID-19. Both conserved end residues are part of each CDR3. The order of the fields is D gene, J gene, clone size, V gene, CDR3 protein, CDR3 DNA. The D gene is left open where the match is weak. Clone size, where shown, is once, few, many, or a class for clones that have expanded.

.	TRBJ1-4	.	TRBV6-5	CASSYSRGEGLFF	TGTGCCAGCAGTTACTCGAGAGGGGAGGGACTGTTTTTT
.	TRBJ1-5	.	TRBV28	CASRGYSNQPQHF	TGTGCCAGCAGGGGCTATAGCAATCAGCCCCAGCATTTT
TRBD1	TRBJ2-1	.	TRBV15	CATSRATGGKNEQFF	TGTGCCACCAGCAGAGCGACAGGGGGCAAAAATGAGCAGTTCTTC
.	TRBJ2-2	.	TRBV6-5	CASRDYQGGFGELFF	TGTGCCAGCAGGGATTATCAGGGGGGATTCGGGGAGCTGTTTTTT
.	TRBJ1-6	.	TRBV5-8	CASSFTGNHNNSPLHF	TGTGCCAGCAGCTTTACAGGGAACCACAATAATTCACCCCTCCACTTT
TRBD1	TRBJ1-6	.	TRBV7-8	CASSFRTGFNSPLHF	TGTGCCAGCAGCTTTCGGACAGGATTTAATTCACCCCTCCACTTT
TRBD1	TRBJ1-5	.	TRBV7-9	CASSWTGAGQPQHF	TGTGCCAGCAGCTGGACAGGGGCCGGGCAGCCCCAGCATTTT
.	TRBJ1-4	few	TRBV25-1	CASSEGTRGEKLFF	TGTGCCAGCAGTGAAGGAACACGGGGTGAAAAACTGTTTTTT
.	TRBJ2-3	once	TRBV6-6	CASSYGTPDTQYF	TGTGCCAGCAGTTACGGGACACCTGATACGCAGTATTTT
TRBD1	TRBJ1-1	.	TRBV4-1	CASSPMEPGQGTEAFF	TGCGCCAGCAGCCCGATGGAACCGGGACAGGGAACTGAAGCTTTCTTT
TRBD2	TRBJ2-5	.	TRBV28	CASTLGASGSGETQYF	TGTGCCAGCACCCTGGGGGCTAGCGGGAGCGGTGAGACCCAGTACTTC
TRBD1	TRBJ2-1	.	TRBV5-1	CASSLLSGAGGATVYNEQFF	TGCGCCAGCAGCTTGCTATCCGGGGCAGGGGGCGCAACGGTCTACAATGAGCAGTTCTTC
.	TRBJ2-2	.	TRBV7-9	CASSSGTWNTGELFF	TGTGCCAGCAGCTCGGGGACTTGGAACACCGGGGAGCTGTTTTTT
.	TRBJ2-5	once	TRBV14	CASSQVPQETQYF	TGTGCCAGCAGCCAAGTTCCTCAAGAGACCCAGTACTTC
TRBD2	TRBJ2-3	once	TRBV9	CASSNLAGGSTDTQYF	TGTGCCAGCAGCAATCTAGCGGGAGGGTCCACAGATACGCAGTATTTT
TRBD1	TRBJ2-7	.	TRBV10-3	CAIGDRGDYYEQYF	TGTGCCATCGGCGACAGGGGAGATTACTACGAGCAGTACTTC
.	TRBJ2-5	.	TRBV2	CASGGASGETQYF	TGTGCCAGCGGGGGGGCCTCCGGAGAGACCCAGTACTTC
.	TRBJ2-6	.	TRBV18	CASSPWAPTISGANVLTF	TGTGCCAGCTCACCATGGGCTCCGACAATCTCTGGGGCCAACGTCCTGACTTTC
TRBD2	TRBJ2-1	.	TRBV6-6	CASTGVAGSLRNEQFF	TGTGCCAGCACCGGGGTAGCGGGGTCCCTAAGGAATGAGCAGTTCTTC
TRBD1	TRBJ1-6	.	TRBV7-2	CASSTRTGGSPLHF	TGTGCCAGCAGCACCAGGACAGGTGGTTCACCCCTCCACTTT
.	TRBJ1-6	.	TRBV19	CASSIVPAGDSPLHF	TGTGCCAGTAGTATAGTCCCGGCGGGAGATTCACCCCTCCACTTT
TRBD2	TRBJ2-5	.	TRBV19	CASSTGLAETQYF	TGTGCCAGTAGTACTGGACTAGCGGAGACCCAGTACTTC
TRBD1	TRBJ1-2	.	TRBV10-3	CAISVNRGYGYTF	TGTGCCATCAGTGTAAACAGGGGGTATGGCTACACCTTC
.	TRBJ2-1	.	TRBV3-1/TRBV3-2	CASSLRDEQFF	TGTGCCAGCAGCCTCCGCGATGAGCAGTTCTTC
.	TRBJ2-7	.	TRBV27	CASSTRTQIYEQYF	TGTGCCAGCAGTACCAGGACTCAAATCTACGAGCAGTACTTC
.	TRBJ1-3	.	TRBV6-1	CASSEAAGAGNTIYF	TGTGCCAGCAGTGAAGCGGCAGGGGCTGGAAACACCATATATTTT
TRBD1	TRBJ2-5	.	TRBV5-6	CASSRGTGQTQYF	TGTGCCAGCAGCCGTGGGACAGGGCAGACCCAGTACTTC
TRBD2	TRBJ2-3	.	TRBV19	CASSLGAGGIGDTQYF	TGTGCCAGTAGCCTCGGAGCGGGGGGTATAGGGGATACGCAGTATTTT
TRBD1	TRBJ1-3	.	TRBV5-1	CASSTRQGAGNTIYF	TGCGCCAGCAGCACCAGACAGGGGGCTGGAAACACCATATATTTT
.	TRBJ2-2	.	TRBV11-3	CASSLAGPGELFF	TGTGCCAGCAGCTTAGCTGGGCCCGGGGAGCTGTTTTTT
TRBD1	TRBJ1-4	.	TRBV4-2	CASSQEAGTGMMFF	TGTGCCAGCAGCCAAGAAGCCGGGACAGGGATGATGTTTTTT
TRBD2	TRBJ2-2	.	TRBV27	CASSHGLAGFTGELFF	TGTGCCAGCAGTCACGGACTAGCGGGATTCACCGGGGAGCTGTTTTTT
.	TRBJ1-2	.	TRBV28	CASSSGELYGYTF	TGTGCCAGCAGTTCCGGGGAGCTGTATGGCTACACCTTC
.	TRBJ2-1	.	TRBV28	CASSLNRAIYNEQFF	TGTGCCAGCAGTCTAAACAGGGCAATCTACAATGAGCAGTTCTTC
.	TRBJ1-2	.	TRBV5-5	CASSLSWRGGYGYTF	TGTGCCAGCAGCTTAAGCTGGAGGGGCGGGTATGGCTACACCTTC
.	TRBJ2-2	.	TRBV7-9	CASSFEGAGELFF	TGTGCCAGCAGCTTCGAGGGGGCCGGGGAGCTGTTTTTT
TRBD1	TRBJ2-1	.	TRBV10-1	CASSDLGTGGNEQFF	TGCGCCAGCAGTGATTTGGGGACAGGGGGCAATGAGCAGTTCTTC
.	TRBJ2-7	few	TRBV29-1	CSVRSDAYEQYF	TGCAGCGTGAGGAGTGATGCCTACGAGCAGTACTTC
TRBD1	TRBJ1-1	.	TRBV7-8	CASSRDRGTEAFF	TGTGCCAGCAGCAGAGACAGGGGGACTGAAGCTTTCTTT
TRBD1	TRBJ1-1	.	TRBV5-6	CASSRTGQEPSVVFF	TGTGCCAGCAGCCGAACCGGACAGGAGCCAAGTGTCGTTTTCTTT
TRBD1	TRBJ2-2	.	TRBV5-1	CASSLAGTAGTGELFF	TGCGCCAGCAGCTTGGCTGGGACAGCAGGGACCGGGGAGCTGTTTTTT
TRBD1	TRBJ2-2	once	TRBV3-1/TRBV3-2	CASSHLGTGVTGELFF	TGTGCCAGCAGCCATTTGGGGACAGGGGTCACCGGGGAGCTGTTTTTT
TRBD1	TRBJ1-5	.	TRBV19	CASNDRDNQPQHF	TGTGCCAGTAACGACAGGGACAATCAGCCCCAGCATTTT
TRBD2	TRBJ2-2	few	TRBV6-5	CASSYFLASGSQELFF	TGTGCCAGCAGTTATTTTTTGGCTAGCGGGAGTCAGGAGCTGTTTTTT
TRBD1	TRBJ1-5	.	TRBV5-5	CASSPRTGGSYQPQHF	TGTGCCAGCAGCCCTCGGACAGGGGGTTCCTATCAGCCCCAGCATTTT
.	TRBJ2-1	.	TRBV18	CASSPPTGANSYNEQFF	TGTGCCAGCTCACCACCCACAGGAGCTAACTCCTACAATGAGCAGTTCTTC
.	TRBJ2-7	.	TRBV27	CASSSLGGGFFDEQYF	TGTGCCAGCAGTTCCCTAGGAGGGGGCTTCTTCGACGAGCAGTACTTC
.	TRBJ2-3	.	TRBV14	CASSQALSSTDTQYF	TGTGCCAGCAGCCAAGCCCTCAGTAGCACAGATACGCAGTATTTT
.	TRBJ2-5	.	TRBV14	CASSQWAGETQYF	TGTGCCAGCAGCCAATGGGCGGGAGAGACCCAGTACTTC